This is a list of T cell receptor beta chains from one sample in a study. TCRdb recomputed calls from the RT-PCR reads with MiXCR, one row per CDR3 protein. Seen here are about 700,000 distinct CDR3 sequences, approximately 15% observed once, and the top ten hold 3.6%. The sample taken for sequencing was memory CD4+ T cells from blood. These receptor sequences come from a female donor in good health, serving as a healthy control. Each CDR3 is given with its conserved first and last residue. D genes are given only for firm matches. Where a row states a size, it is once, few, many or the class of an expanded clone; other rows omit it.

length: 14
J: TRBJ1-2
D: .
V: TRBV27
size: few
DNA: TGTGCCAGCAGTTTTTCTGGCCCGTGGGGTGGCTACACCTTC
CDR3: CASSFSGPWGGYTF

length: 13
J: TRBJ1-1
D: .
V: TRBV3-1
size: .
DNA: TGTGCCAGCAGCCTGGGACCTTGGGGTGAAGCTTTCTTT
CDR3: CASSLGPWGEAFF

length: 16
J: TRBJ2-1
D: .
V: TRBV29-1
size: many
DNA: TGCAGCGTTGAGCCCCATCTAGCGAGCTCCTACAATGAGCAGTTCTTC
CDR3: CSVEPHLASSYNEQFF

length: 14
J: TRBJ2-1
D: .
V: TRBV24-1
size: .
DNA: TGTGCCACCAGTGATTTGCTTGGGGGCAATGAGCAGTTCTTC
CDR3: CATSDLLGGNEQFF

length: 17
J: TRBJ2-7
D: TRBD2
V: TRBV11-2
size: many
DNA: TGTGCCAGCAGCTTAGATCTTTGGACTAGCGGGAGGGACGAGCAGTACTTC
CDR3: CASSLDLWTSGRDEQYF

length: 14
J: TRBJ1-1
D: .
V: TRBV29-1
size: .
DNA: TGCAGCGTTGGTATGGGGGTAGGGAACACTGAAGCTTTCTTT
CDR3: CSVGMGVGNTEAFF

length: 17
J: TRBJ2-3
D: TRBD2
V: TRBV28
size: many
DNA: TGTGCCAGCAGTCTCCTCCCCAGCGGGGGGAGCACAGATACGCAGTATTTT
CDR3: CASSLLPSGGSTDTQYF

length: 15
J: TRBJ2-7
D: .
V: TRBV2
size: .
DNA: TGTGCCAGCAGTGTGTCTCTAGTTCGCTCCTACGAGCAGTACTTC
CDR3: CASSVSLVRSYEQYF

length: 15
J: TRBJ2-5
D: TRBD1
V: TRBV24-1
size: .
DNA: TGTGCCACCAGTGGACTTAAAGGGGGCGCGGAGACCCAGTACTTC
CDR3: CATSGLKGGAETQYF

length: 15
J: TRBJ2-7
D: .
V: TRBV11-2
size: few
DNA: TGTGCCAGCAGCCCCGGTACAGGACGCGACTACGAGCAGTACTTC
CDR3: CASSPGTGRDYEQYF

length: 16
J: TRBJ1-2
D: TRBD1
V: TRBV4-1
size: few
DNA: TGCGCCAGCAGCTTGGGACAGGGGGAGGAAAGCTATGGCTACACCTTC
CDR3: CASSLGQGEESYGYTF

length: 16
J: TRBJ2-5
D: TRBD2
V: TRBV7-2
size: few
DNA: TGTGCCAGCAGCTTTCCACTAGCGGGGGGGCTAGAGACCCAGTACTTC
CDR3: CASSFPLAGGLETQYF

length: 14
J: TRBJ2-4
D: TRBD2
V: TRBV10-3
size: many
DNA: TGTGCCATCAGTGAAGAGCTTCTAGCGGGGTTCCAGTACTTC
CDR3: CAISEELLAGFQYF

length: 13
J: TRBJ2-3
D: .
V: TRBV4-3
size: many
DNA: TGCGCCAGCAGCCAAGAGGCGAGACTTCCACAGTATTTT
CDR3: CASSQEARLPQYF

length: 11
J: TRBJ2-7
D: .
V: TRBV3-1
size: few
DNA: TGTGCCAGCAGCCAGGGAACGGAGCAGTACTTC
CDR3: CASSQGTEQYF

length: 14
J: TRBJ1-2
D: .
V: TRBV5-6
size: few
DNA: TGTGCCAGCAGCTTACGGGGGGCGCGAGGCGGCTACACCTTC
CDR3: CASSLRGARGGYTF

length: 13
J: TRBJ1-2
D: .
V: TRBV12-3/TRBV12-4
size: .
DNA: TGTGCCAGCAGGGCCCCCGTGGACTATGGCTACACCTTC
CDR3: CASRAPVDYGYTF

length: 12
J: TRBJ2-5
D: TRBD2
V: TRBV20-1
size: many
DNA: TGCAGTGCTAGGCGGGGGGAAGAGACCCAGTACTTC
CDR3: CSARRGEETQYF

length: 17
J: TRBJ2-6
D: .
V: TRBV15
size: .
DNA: TGTGCCACCAGCAGAGATCGGGTGGGCCCTGGGGCCAACGTCCTGACTTTC
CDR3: CATSRDRVGPGANVLTF

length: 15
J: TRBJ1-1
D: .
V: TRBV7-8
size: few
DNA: TGTGCCAGCAGCTTTATTCTTCGACAGGTCAATGAAGCTTTCTTT
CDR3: CASSFILRQVNEAFF

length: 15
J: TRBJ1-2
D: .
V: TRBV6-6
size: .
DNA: TGTGCCAGCAGTTCACCCGTATTCGGGCGATATGGCTACACCTTC
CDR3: CASSSPVFGRYGYTF

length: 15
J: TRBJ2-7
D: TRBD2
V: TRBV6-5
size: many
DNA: TGTGCCAGCAGTTACGCCGGGACTAGTTTACACGAGCAGTACTTC
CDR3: CASSYAGTSLHEQYF

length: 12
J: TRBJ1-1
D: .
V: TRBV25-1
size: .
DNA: TGTGCCAGCAGTGAGGGTCCCATGCAGGCTTTCTTT
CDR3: CASSEGPMQAFF

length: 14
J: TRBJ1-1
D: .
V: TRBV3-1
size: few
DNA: TGTGCCAGCAGCCAATGGCTAGGGAACACTGAAGCTTTCTTT
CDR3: CASSQWLGNTEAFF

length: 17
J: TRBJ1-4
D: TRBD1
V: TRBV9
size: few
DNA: TGTGCCAGCAGCGGCGGACAGGGGGCTAGGGCTAATGAAAAACTGTTTTTT
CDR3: CASSGGQGARANEKLFF

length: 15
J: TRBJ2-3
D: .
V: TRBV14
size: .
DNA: TGTGCCAGATTAAAGTGGACCCAGCACACAGATACGCAGTATTTT
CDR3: CARLKWTQHTDTQYF

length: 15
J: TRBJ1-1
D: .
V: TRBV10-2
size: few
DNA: TGCGCCAGCAGTGACCCTCGGCAGGCAATCACTGAAGCTTTCTTT
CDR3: CASSDPRQAITEAFF